This T cell receptor beta chain originates from a study of T-cell memory formation after mild COVID-19. Broader study findings: Balance between CD4 and CD8 was seen in clones contracting day 15 to 85, and a CD4+ lean was seen in later expanders. CD4+ clones that contracted lay mainly in CM and EM; CD8+ ones lay in EMRA. Some clones that responded were present in memory (sampled pre-infection), which suggests cross-reactive memory joined.

UMIs and sample barcodes were carried by the TCR alpha and TCR beta cDNA libraries that 5'RACE produced using constant-segment primers. TCRdb processed the 5' RACE reads anew with MiXCR; each CDR3 protein has one entry. This repertoire shows 400,000 to 500,000 distinct CDR3 sequences, roughly 20% found once; its top ten account for around 8.4%. The germline V gene has CDR1 KGHDR and CDR2 SFDVKD. Trimming shortened V by 4 bases and J by 5 bases, and 14 bases separated the two germline ends. The CDR3 consists of 15 residues. This clonotype was recorded a few times. What it binds is unknown. The chain combines TRBV24-1 with TRBJ2-1; D possibly uses TRBD1 or TRBD2 (7 bases each). The sample consisted of PBMCs or a T cell subset sorted from them (not recorded which). This receptor was taken from an adult woman who had mild COVID-19 (a few samples of this study predate the infection). Cell type and time point are not known. The CDR3 is CATSEFRGGDNEQFF. For the CDR3, the DNA is TGTGCCACCAGTGAGTTCAGGGGGGGTGACAATGAGCAGTTCTTC.